Described below is a single T cell receptor (beta chain) sequence and its context. The sample originates from a study of CXCR3-negative and CXCR3-positive naive CD8 T cells. There are 14 residues in the CDR3. Looked up from germline, CDR1 is SGHAT and CDR2 is FQNNGV. TRB cDNA was prepared as libraries by UMI-labeled 5' RACE. TCRdb re-called the 5' RACE reads and gives one entry per CDR3 protein, without DNA. This sample contains around 60,000 distinct CDR3 sequences. The receptor was derived from a human donor in good health. Some clones in this sample may be carry-over from other donors' samples. J is TRBJ2-3 and V is TRBV11-2. Sequenced: naive CXCR3- CD8+ T cells from blood. Subset of the sample: CD45RO-CCR7+CD27+CD95- naive CD8+ T cells lacking CXCR3 (TNR3-). The CDR3 is CASSLAAGTDTQYF.